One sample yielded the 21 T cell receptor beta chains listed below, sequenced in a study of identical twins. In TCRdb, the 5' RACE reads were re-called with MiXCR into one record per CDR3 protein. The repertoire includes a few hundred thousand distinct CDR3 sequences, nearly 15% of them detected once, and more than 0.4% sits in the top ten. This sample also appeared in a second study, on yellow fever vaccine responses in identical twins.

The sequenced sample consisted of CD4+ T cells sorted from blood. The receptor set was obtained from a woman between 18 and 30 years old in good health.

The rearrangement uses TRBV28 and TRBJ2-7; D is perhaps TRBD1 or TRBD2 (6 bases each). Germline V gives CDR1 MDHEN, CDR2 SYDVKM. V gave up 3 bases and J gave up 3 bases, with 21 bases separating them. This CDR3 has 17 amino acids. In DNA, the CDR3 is TGTGCCAGCAGTTTCGGGGGCTCGGACACATGGGTCTACGAGCAGTACGTC. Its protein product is CASSFGGSDTWVYEQYV.

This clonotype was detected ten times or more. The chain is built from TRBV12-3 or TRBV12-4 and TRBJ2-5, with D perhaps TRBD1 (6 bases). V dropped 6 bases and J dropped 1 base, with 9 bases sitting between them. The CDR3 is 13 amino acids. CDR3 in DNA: TGTGCCAGCAGACTGGACAGCCAAGAGACCCAGTACTTC. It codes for CASRLDSQETQYF.

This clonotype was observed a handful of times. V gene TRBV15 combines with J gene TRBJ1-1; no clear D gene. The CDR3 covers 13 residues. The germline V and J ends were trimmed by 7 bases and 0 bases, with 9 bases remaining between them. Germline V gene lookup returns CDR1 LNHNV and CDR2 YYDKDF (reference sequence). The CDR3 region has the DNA TGTGCCACCAACCCCCAAATGAACACTGAAGCTTTCTTT. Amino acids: CATNPQMNTEAFF.

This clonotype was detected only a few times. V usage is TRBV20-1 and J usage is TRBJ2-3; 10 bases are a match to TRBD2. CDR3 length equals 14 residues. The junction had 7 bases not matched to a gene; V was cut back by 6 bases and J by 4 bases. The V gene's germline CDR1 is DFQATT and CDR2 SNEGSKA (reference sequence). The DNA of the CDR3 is TGCAGTGCGGTAGCGGGAGGAGTGTCAGATACGCAGTATTTT. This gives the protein CSAVAGGVSDTQYF.

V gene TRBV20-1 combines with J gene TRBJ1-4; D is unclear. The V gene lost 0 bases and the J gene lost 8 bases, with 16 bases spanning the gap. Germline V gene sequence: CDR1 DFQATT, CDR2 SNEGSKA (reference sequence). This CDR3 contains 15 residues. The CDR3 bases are TGCAGTGCTAGAGATCCGGGATCGCGCGAGGAAAAACTGTTTTTT. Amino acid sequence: CSARDPGSREEKLFF.

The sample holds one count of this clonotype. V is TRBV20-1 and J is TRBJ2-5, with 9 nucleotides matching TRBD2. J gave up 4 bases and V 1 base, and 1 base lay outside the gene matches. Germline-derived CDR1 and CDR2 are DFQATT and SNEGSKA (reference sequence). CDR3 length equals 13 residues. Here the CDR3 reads CSARGLAVETQYF. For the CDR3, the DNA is TGCAGTGCTAGAGGACTAGCGGTAGAGACCCAGTACTTC.

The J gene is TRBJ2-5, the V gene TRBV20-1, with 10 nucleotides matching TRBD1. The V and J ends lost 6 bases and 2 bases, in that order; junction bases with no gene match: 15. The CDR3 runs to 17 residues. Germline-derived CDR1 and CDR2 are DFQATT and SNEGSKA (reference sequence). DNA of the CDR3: TGCAGTGCAGTCCGGGACAGGGGAGGATTTTGGCAAGAGACCCAGTACTTC. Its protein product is CSAVRDRGGFWQETQYF.

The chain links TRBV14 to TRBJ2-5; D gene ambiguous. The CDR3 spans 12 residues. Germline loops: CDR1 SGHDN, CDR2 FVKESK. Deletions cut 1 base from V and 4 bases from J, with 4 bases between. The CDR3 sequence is CASSQVPETQYF. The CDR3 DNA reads TGTGCCAGCAGCCAAGTTCCAGAGACCCAGTACTTC.

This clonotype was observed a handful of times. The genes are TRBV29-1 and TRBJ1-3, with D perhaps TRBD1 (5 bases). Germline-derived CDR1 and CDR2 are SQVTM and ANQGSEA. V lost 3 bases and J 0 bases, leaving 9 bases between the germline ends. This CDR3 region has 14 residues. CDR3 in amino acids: CSVERGRSGNTIYF. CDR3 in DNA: TGCAGCGTTGAGCGGGGCCGCTCTGGAAACACCATATATTTT.

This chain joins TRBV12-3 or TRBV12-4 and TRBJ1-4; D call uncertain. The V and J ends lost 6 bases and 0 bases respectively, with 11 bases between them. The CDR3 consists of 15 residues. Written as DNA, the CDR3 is TGTGCCAGCAGGTCGACTGGGGCAACTAATGAAAAACTGTTTTTT. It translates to CASRSTGATNEKLFF.

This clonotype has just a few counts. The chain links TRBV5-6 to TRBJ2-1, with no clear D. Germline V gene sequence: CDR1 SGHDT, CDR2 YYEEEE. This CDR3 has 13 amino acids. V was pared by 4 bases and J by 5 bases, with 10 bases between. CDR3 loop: CASSTGANNEQFF. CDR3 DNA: TGTGCCAGCAGCACCGGAGCTAACAATGAGCAGTTCTTC.

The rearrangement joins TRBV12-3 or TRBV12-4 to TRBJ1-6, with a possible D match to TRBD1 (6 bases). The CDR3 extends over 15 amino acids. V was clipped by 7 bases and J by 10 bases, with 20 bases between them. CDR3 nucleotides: TGTGCCAGCACCCTAGGGGGGACTTGGGGGTCACCCCTCCACTTT. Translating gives CASTLGGTWGSPLHF.

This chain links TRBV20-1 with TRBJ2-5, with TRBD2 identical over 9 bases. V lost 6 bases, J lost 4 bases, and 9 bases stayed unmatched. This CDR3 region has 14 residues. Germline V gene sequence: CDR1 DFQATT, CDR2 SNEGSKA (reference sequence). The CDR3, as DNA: TGCAGTGCGAGTAAGGCTAGCGGGGCAGAGACCCAGTACTTC. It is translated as CSASKASGAETQYF.

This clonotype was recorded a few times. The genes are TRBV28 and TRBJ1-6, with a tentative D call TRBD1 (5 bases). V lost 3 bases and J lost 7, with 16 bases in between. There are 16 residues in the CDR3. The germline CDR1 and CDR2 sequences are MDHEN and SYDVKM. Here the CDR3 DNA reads TGTGCCAGCAGTTTCCGAGAAGGGGTGGGGAATTCACCCCTCCACTTT. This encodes CASSFREGVGNSPLHF.

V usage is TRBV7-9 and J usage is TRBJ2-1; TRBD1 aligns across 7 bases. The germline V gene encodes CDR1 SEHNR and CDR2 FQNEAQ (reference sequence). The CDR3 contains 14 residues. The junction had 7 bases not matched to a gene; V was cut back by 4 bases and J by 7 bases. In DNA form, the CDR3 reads TGTGCCAGCAGCTCAATGACAGGGCAGAATGAGCAGTTCTTC. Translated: CASSSMTGQNEQFF.

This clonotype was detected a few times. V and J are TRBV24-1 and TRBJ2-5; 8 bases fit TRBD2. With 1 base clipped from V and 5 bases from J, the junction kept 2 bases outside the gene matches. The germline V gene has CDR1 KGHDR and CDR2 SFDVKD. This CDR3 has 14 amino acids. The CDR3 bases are TGTGCCACCAGTGATTTCCCGGGAGGGGAGACCCAGTACTTC. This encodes CATSDFPGGETQYF.

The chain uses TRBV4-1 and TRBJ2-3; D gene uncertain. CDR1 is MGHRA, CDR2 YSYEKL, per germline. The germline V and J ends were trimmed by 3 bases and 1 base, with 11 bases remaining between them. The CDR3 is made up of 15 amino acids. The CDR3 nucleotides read TGCGCCAGCAGCCATCTGGAGCTTGGCACAGATACGCAGTATTTT. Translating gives CASSHLELGTDTQYF.

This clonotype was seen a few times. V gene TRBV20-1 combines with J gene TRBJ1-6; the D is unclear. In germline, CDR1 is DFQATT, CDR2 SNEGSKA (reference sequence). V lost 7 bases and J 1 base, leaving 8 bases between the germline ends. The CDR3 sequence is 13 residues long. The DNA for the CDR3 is TGCAGTGTACGGTCTTCCTATAATTCACCCCTCCACTTT. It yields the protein CSVRSSYNSPLHF.

The chain's CDR3 is CSVEDRDRGVYEQYV. The CDR3 DNA reads as TGCAGCGTTGAAGATCGGGACAGGGGTGTTTACGAGCAGTACGTC. V gene TRBV29-1 combines with J gene TRBJ2-7, with 10 bases lining up with TRBD1. V lost 0 bases and J lost 4; bases outside the gene matches: 6. CDR1 and CDR2 (germline): SQVTM, ANQGSEA. The CDR3 totals 15 residues.

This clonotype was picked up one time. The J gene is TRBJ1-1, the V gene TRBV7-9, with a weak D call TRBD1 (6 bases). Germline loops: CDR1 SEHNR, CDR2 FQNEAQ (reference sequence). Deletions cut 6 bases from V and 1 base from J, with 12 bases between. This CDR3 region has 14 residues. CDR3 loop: CASRKTGGNTEAFF. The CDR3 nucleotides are TGTGCCAGCAGAAAGACAGGAGGGAACACTGAAGCTTTCTTT.

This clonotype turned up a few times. The CDR3 sequence is CASSFRLPQVDEQFF. The CDR3 nucleotides read TGCGCCAGCAGCTTCCGACTACCCCAGGTGGATGAGCAGTTCTTC. The J gene is TRBJ2-1, the V gene TRBV5-1, with D perhaps TRBD2 (5 bases). Germline assignment: CDR1 SGHRS and CDR2 YFSETQ. V lost 2 bases and J lost 8, with 17 bases in between. The CDR3 has 15 amino acids. Looking up the rest from reference TRBV5-1 and TRBJ2-1 gives the full variable domain: KAGVTQTPRYLIKTRGQQVTLSCSPISGHRSVSWYQQTPGQGLQFLFEYFSETQRNKGNFPGRFSGRQFSNSRSEMNVSTLELGDSALYLCASSFRLPQVDEQFFGPGTRLTVL.